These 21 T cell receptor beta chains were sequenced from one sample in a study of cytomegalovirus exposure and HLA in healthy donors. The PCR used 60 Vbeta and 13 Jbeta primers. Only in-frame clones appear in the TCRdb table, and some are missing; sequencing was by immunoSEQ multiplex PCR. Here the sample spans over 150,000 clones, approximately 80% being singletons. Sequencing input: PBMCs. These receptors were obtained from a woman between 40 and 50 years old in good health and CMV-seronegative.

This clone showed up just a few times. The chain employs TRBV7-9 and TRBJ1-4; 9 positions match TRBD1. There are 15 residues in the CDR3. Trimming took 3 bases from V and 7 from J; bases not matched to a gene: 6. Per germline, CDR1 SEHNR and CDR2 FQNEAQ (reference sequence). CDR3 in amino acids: CASSFETGGFEKLFF. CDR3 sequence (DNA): TGTGCCAGCAGCTTCGAGACAGGGGGATTTGAAAAACTGTTTTTT.

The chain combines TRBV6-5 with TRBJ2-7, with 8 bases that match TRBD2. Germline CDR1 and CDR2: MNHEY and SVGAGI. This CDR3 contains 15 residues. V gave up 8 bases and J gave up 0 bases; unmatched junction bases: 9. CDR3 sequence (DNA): TGTGCCAGCGGTACAGCGGGGGCGAGCTCCTACGAGCAGTACTTC. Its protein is CASGTAGASSYEQYF.

The CDR3 protein is CASRLGGTGQRKYPVNYGYTF. The CDR3 DNA follows: TGTGCAAGTCGCTTAGGAGGGACAGGGCAGAGGAAGTACCCCGTTAACTATGGCTACACCTTC. The chain links TRBV12-2 to TRBJ1-2; the D call in the table, TRBD1, was not verified against the DNA. TRBV12-2 corresponds to a pseudogene. The CDR3 covers 21 residues.

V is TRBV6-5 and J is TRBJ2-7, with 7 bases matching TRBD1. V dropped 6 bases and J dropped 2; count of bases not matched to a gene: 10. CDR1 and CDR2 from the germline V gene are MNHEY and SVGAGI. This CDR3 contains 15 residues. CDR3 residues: CASRSKTGNPYEQYF. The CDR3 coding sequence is TGTGCCAGCAGGTCGAAGACAGGGAATCCCTACGAGCAGTACTTC.

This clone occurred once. CDR3 nucleotide sequence: TGTGCCAGCAGAAATTCAGGGGGCGGAGAAAAACTGTTTTTT. Residues: CASRNSGGGEKLFF. The J gene is TRBJ1-4, the V gene TRBV6-5; 8 nucleotides line up with TRBD1. Germline CDR1 MNHEY, CDR2 SVGAGI. The CDR3 runs 14 residues. V shed 6 bases and J 8 bases; nucleotides not matched to a gene: 8.

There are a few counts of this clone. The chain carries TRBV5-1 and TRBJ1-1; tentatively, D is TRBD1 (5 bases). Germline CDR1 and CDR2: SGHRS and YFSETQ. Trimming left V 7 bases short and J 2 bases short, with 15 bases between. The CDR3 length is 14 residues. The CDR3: CASALLQGNTEAFF. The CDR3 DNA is TGCGCCAGCGCCCTCCTCCAGGGTAACACTGAAGCTTTCTTT. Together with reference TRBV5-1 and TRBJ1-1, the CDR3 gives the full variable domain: KAGVTQTPRYLIKTRGQQVTLSCSPISGHRSVSWYQQTPGQGLQFLFEYFSETQRNKGNFPGRFSGRQFSNSRSEMNVSTLELGDSALYLCASALLQGNTEAFFGQGTRLTVV.

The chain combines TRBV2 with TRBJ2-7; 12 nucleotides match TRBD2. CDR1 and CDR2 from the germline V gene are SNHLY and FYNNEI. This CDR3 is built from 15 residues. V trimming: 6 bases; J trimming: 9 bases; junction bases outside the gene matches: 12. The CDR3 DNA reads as TGTGCCAGCAGAGAACTAGCGGGGGGCCTATCGCGGCAGTACTTC. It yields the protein CASRELAGGLSRQYF.

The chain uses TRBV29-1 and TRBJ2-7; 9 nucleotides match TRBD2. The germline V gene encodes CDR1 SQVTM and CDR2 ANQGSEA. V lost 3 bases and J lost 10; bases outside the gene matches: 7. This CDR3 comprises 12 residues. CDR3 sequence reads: CSVDPAGGVQYF. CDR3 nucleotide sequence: TGCAGCGTTGATCCAGCGGGGGGAGTTCAGTACTTC.

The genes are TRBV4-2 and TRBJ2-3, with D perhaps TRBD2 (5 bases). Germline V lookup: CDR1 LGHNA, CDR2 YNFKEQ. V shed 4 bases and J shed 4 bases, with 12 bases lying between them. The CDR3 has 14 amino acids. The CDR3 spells CASSPRTEPDTQYF. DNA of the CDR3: TGTGCCAGCAGCCCCCGGACTGAGCCAGATACGCAGTATTTT.

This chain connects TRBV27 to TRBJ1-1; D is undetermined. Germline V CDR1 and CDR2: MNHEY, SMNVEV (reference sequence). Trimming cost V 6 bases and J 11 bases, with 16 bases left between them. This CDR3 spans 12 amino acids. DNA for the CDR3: TGTGCCAGCAGCCCACTAGGGCGGCACGCTTTCTTT. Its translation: CASSPLGRHAFF.

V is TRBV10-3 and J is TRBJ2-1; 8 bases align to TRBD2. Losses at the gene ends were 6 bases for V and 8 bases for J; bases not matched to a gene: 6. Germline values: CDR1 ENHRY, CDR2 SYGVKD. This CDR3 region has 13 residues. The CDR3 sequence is CAISGRAGDEQFF. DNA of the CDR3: TGTGCCATCAGCGGGAGGGCCGGGGATGAGCAGTTCTTC.

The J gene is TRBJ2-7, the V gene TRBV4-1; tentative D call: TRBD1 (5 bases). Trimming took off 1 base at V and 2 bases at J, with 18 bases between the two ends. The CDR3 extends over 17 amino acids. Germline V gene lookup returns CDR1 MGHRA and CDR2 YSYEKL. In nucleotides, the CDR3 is TGCGCCAGCAGCCAAGCCTACGAGTCAGGGTTGACCTACGAGCAGTACTTC. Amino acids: CASSQAYESGLTYEQYF.

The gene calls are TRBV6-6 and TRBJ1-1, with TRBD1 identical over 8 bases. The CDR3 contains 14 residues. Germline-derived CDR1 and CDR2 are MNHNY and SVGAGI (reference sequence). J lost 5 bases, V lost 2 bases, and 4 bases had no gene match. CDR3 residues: CASSYDRGRTEAFF. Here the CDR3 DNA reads TGTGCCAGCAGTTACGACAGGGGAAGGACTGAAGCTTTCTTT.

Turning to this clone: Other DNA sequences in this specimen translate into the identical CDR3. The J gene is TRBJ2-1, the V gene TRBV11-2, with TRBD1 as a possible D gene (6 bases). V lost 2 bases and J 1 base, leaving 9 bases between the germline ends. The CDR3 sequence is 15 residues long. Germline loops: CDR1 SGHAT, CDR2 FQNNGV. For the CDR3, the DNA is TGTGCCAGCAGCTTAAGAGGGGGTTCCTACAATGAGCAGTTCTTC. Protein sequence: CASSLRGGSYNEQFF. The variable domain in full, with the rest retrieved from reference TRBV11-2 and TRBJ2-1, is EAGVAQSPRYKIIEKRQSVAFWCNPISGHATLYWYQQILGQGPKLLIQFQNNGVVDDSQLPKDRFSAERLKGVDSTLKIQPAKLEDSAVYLCASSLRGGSYNEQFFGPGTRLTVL.

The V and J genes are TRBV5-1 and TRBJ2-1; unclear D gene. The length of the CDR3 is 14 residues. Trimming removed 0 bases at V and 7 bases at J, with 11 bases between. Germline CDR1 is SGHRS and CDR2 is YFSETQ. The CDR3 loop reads CASSLGATPNEQFF. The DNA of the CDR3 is TGCGCCAGCAGCTTGGGGGCCACTCCTAATGAGCAGTTCTTC.

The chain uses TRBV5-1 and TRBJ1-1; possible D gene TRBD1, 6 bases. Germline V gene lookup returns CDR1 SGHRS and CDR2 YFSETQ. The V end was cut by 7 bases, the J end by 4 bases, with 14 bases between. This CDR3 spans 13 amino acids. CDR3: CASGQGLGTEAFF. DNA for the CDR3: TGCGCCAGCGGGCAGGGGCTGGGCACTGAAGCTTTCTTT. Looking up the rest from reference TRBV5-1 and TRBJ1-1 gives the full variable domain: KAGVTQTPRYLIKTRGQQVTLSCSPISGHRSVSWYQQTPGQGLQFLFEYFSETQRNKGNFPGRFSGRQFSNSRSEMNVSTLELGDSALYLCASGQGLGTEAFFGQGTRLTVV.

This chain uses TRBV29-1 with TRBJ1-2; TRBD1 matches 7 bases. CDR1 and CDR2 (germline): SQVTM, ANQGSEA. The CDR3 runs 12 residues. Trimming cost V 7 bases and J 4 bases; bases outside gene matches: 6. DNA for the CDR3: TGCAGCGCTCCGACAGGGACCTATGGCTACACCTTC. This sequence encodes CSAPTGTYGYTF.

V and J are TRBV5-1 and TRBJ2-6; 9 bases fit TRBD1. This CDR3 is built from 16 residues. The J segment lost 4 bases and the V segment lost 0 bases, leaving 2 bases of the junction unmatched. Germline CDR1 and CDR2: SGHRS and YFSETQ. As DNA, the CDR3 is TGCGCCAGCAGCTTGGGGACAGGGGCAGGGGCCAACGTCCTGACTTTC. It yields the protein CASSLGTGAGANVLTF.

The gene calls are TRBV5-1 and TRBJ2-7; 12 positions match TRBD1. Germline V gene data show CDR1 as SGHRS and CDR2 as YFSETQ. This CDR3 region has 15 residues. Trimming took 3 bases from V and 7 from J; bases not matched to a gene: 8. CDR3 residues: CASSSGTGGKGEQYF. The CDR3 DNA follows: TGCGCCAGCAGCTCCGGGACAGGGGGCAAGGGGGAGCAGTACTTC.

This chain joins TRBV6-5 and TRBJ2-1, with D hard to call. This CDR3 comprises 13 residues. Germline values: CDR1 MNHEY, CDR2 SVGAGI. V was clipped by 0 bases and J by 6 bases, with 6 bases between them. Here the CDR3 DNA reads TGTGCCAGCAGTTACTCAGCTAGCAATGAGCAGTTCTTC. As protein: CASSYSASNEQFF.

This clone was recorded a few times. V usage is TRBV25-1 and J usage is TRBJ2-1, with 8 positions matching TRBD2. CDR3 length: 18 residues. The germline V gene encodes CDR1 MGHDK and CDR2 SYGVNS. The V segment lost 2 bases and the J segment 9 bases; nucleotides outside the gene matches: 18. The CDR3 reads CASSEIGPGLGGVGEQFF. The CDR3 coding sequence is TGTGCCAGCAGTGAAATAGGCCCGGGACTAGGGGGTGTAGGTGAGCAGTTCTTC.